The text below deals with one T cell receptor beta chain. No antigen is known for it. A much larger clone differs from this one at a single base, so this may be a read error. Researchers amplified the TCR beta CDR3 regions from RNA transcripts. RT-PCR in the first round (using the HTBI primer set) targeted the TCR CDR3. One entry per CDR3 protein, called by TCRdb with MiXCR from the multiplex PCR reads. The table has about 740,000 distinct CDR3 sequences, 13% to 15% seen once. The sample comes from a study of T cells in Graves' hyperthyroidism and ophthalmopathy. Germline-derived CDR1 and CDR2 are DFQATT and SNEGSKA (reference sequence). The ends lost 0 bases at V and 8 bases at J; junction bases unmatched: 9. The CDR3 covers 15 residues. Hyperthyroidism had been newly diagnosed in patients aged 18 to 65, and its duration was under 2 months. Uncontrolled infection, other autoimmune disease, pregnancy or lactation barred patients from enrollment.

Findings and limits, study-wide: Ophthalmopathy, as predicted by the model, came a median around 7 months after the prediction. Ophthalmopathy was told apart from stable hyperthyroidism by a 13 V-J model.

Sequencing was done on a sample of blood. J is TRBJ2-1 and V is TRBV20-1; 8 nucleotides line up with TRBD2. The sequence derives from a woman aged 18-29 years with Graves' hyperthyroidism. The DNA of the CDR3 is TGCAGTGCTAGAGATCTGAGCGGGAGAGACGATGAGCAGTTCTTC. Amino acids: CSARDLSGRDDEQFF.